Presented here are 22 T cell receptor beta chains from one specimen sequenced in a study of beta chain features in type 1 diabetes (dated by TCRdb to between 2018 and 2020). The receptor library was made with the immunoSEQ multiplex PCR assay. The entire isolated RNA was reverse transcribed using the High Capacity cDNA Reverse Transcription Kit, and thus expressed TCRB transcripts were sequenced. TCRdb provides this immuneACCESS table in a form limited to in-frame rearrangements. Some clones are lacking; in checked studies, under half of them reflect an unresolved V gene, and why the rest are absent is not known. This sample lists roughly 500,000 clones; 30% were detected once. Clones ranked in the top ten supply 0.05% to 0.065% of the sample. Specimen: naive CD4+ T cells from blood. This specimen's cell subset or site label, per the study, means: true naive CD4+ T cells. The receptors shown here come from a man younger than 35 in good health.

This chain links TRBV15 with TRBJ2-1; D uncertain. The CDR3 has 12 amino acids. V lost 0 bases and J 9 bases, leaving 6 bases between the germline ends. Germline lookup yields CDR1 LNHNV and CDR2 YYDKDF (reference sequence). CDR3 DNA: TGTGCCACCAGCAGAGATAGTACTGAGCAGTTCTTC. Amino acids: CATSRDSTEQFF.

This clone has just a few counts. This chain joins TRBV30 and TRBJ2-7, with D perhaps TRBD2 (6 bases). CDR1 is GTSNPN and CDR2 is SVGIG in the germline V gene (reference sequence). Trimming pared 7 bases from V and 2 bases from J, leaving 15 bases between. The CDR3 runs 13 residues. CDR3 bases: TGTGCCTTGAGAACCGGAGGGCCCTACGAGCAGTACTTC. This encodes CALRTGGPYEQYF.

The rearrangement uses TRBV5-1 and TRBJ2-5; D not certain. The CDR3 length is 15 residues. Trimming left V 1 base short and J 5 bases short, with 15 bases between. Germline V lookup: CDR1 SGHRS, CDR2 YFSETQ. The CDR3 spells CASSLYLGVRETQYF. CDR3 nucleotide sequence: TGCGCCAGCAGCTTGTATTTGGGCGTCAGGGAGACCCAGTACTTC.

The chain is built from TRBV5-4 and TRBJ2-1, with 8 bases matching TRBD2. The CDR3 contains 13 residues. Germline lookup yields CDR1 SGHNT and CDR2 YYREEE (reference sequence). V gave up 9 bases and J gave up 9 bases; unmatched junction bases: 11. The CDR3 loop is CATRRSGTAEQFF. CDR3 nucleotide sequence: TGTGCCACCCGGCGTAGCGGGACGGCTGAGCAGTTCTTC.

Comments on this clone: At the DNA level, this CDR3 is encoded by other sequences in the same sample as well. V usage is TRBV29-1 and J usage is TRBJ2-5; TRBD1 matches at 8 bases. Germline V CDR1 and CDR2: SQVTM, ANQGSEA. CDR3 length: 14 amino acids. V shed 0 bases, J shed 5 bases, and the junction held 5 bases outside the gene matches. CDR3 bases: TGCAGCGTTGAAGATACAGGGGGTTGGGAGACCCAGTACTTC. Its translation: CSVEDTGGWETQYF. The variable domain in full, with the rest retrieved from reference TRBV29-1 and TRBJ2-5, is SAVISQKPSRDICQRGTSLTIQCQVDSQVTMMFWYRQQPGQSLTLIATANQGSEATYESGFVIDKFPISRPNLTFSTLTVSNMSPEDSSIYLCSVEDTGGWETQYFGPGTRLLVL.

The genes are TRBV7-9 and TRBJ2-2; no clear D. The germline V gene has CDR1 SEHNR and CDR2 FQNEAQ (reference sequence). The CDR3 length is 14 residues. V lost 3 bases, J lost 1 base, and 6 bases lay in between. This CDR3 reads CASSLVQNTGELFF. In nucleotides, the CDR3 is TGTGCCAGCAGCTTGGTGCAGAACACCGGGGAGCTGTTTTTT.

In DNA form, the CDR3 reads TGTGCCAGCAGCTTGAGCGGGAGCTCGAGCTACGAGCAGTACTTC. Translating gives CASSLSGSSSYEQYF. The rearrangement uses TRBV5-4 and TRBJ2-7; the match to TRBD2 covers 8 bases. Germline-derived CDR1 and CDR2 are SGHNT and YYREEE (reference sequence). The CDR3 covers 15 residues. The V and J ends lost 1 base and 3 bases, in that order; junction bases with no gene match: 6.

The V and J genes are TRBV7-9 and TRBJ2-3; TRBD1 might be the D (7 bases). Trimming pared 5 bases from V and 4 bases from J, leaving 13 bases between. The CDR3 has 14 amino acids. Per germline, CDR1 SEHNR and CDR2 FQNEAQ (reference sequence). CDR3 loop: CASSRGQRADTQYF. For the CDR3, the DNA is TGTGCCAGCAGCCGGGGACAGCGGGCAGATACGCAGTATTTT.

The chain has TRBV28 and TRBJ2-1; TRBD2 agrees at 9 bases. Trimming cost V 6 bases and J 8 bases; bases outside gene matches: 17. CDR1 and CDR2 from the germline V gene are MDHEN and SYDVKM. The CDR3 spans 17 residues. CDR3 amino acids: CASSPAGAGGPSDEQFF. The CDR3 DNA follows: TGTGCCAGCAGCCCCGCCGGGGCGGGAGGGCCCTCGGATGAGCAGTTCTTC.

This chain connects TRBV28 to TRBJ2-1, with D perhaps TRBD2 (6 bases). V lost 5 bases and J 2 bases, leaving 16 bases between the germline ends. Looked up from germline, CDR1 is MDHEN and CDR2 is SYDVKM. This CDR3 spans 16 amino acids. CDR3 sequence reads: CASSDFAGEAYNEQFF. The DNA of the CDR3 is TGTGCCAGCAGTGACTTCGCCGGGGAGGCCTACAATGAGCAGTTCTTC.

The chain carries TRBV5-1 and TRBJ2-1, with D hard to call. From germline, CDR1 is SGHRS and CDR2 YFSETQ. Trimming removed 3 bases at V and 0 bases at J, with 13 bases between. The CDR3 loop spans 16 amino acids. As DNA, the CDR3 is TGCGCCAGCAGCTCGCCTCTAGGGATCTCCTACAATGAGCAGTTCTTC. Translating gives CASSSPLGISYNEQFF.

The rearrangement links TRBV27 to TRBJ1-1; D is undetermined. V was cut by 2 bases and J by 1 base, with 11 bases left in between. This CDR3 is 15 amino acids long. The germline gives CDR1 MNHEY, CDR2 SMNVEV (reference sequence). The CDR3, as DNA: TGTGCCAGCAGTTTACGTTCCTCAGAGAACACTGAAGCTTTCTTT. Amino acid sequence: CASSLRSSENTEAFF.

This rearrangement joins TRBV7-9 to TRBJ1-5; 8 bases line up with TRBD1. This CDR3 region has 13 residues. V was clipped by 5 bases and J by 7 bases; unmatched bases: 4. Germline V CDR1 and CDR2: SEHNR, FQNEAQ (reference sequence). CDR3 sequence reads: CASSVQGDQPQHF. The CDR3 bases are TGTGCCAGCAGCGTACAGGGGGACCAGCCCCAGCATTTT.

This clone has a handful of counts. This chain joins TRBV29-1 and TRBJ1-1, with TRBD1 identical over 11 bases. The CDR3 contains 15 residues. The germline V gene encodes CDR1 SQVTM and CDR2 ANQGSEA. With 7 bases clipped from V and 1 base from J, the junction kept 8 bases outside the gene matches. This chain's CDR3 is CSAWTGGSANTEAFF. In DNA, the CDR3 is TGCAGCGCATGGACAGGGGGCTCCGCGAACACTGAAGCTTTCTTT. The full variable domain, its missing parts supplied by reference TRBV29-1 and TRBJ1-1, is SAVISQKPSRDICQRGTSLTIQCQVDSQVTMMFWYRQQPGQSLTLIATANQGSEATYESGFVIDKFPISRPNLTFSTLTVSNMSPEDSSIYLCSAWTGGSANTEAFFGQGTRLTVV.

This chain joins TRBV18 and TRBJ2-4, with 8 bases lining up with TRBD1. V dropped 5 bases and J dropped 2; count of bases not matched to a gene: 11. The CDR3 runs to 17 residues. The germline CDR1 and CDR2 sequences are KGHSH and LQKENI. The CDR3 here is CASSAKTGAGTKNIQYF. The CDR3 coding sequence is TGTGCCAGCTCAGCGAAGACAGGGGCGGGAACCAAAAACATTCAGTACTTC.

This clone was detected only a few times. The chain has TRBV28 and TRBJ2-7, with D tentatively TRBD2 (5 bases). The V and J ends lost 5 bases and 3 bases respectively, with 17 bases between them. Germline V gene sequence: CDR1 MDHEN, CDR2 SYDVKM. The CDR3 has 15 amino acids. CDR3 bases: TGTGCCAGCAGTGCCTTTGGTCGGGAAGTCTACGAGCAGTACTTC. Translating it yields CASSAFGREVYEQYF.

This chain connects TRBV4-3 to TRBJ1-1, with D uncertain. V lost 0 bases, J lost 4 bases, and 9 bases lay in between. CDR3 size: 14 residues. The V gene's germline CDR1 is LGHNA and CDR2 YSLEER. CDR3 loop: CASSQEAGGTEAFF. Written as DNA, the CDR3 is TGCGCCAGCAGCCAAGAAGCGGGCGGCACTGAAGCTTTCTTT.

The chain is built from TRBV7-8 and TRBJ2-7, with unresolved D. Per the germline V gene, CDR1 is SGHVS and CDR2 is FQNEAQ. V lost 4 bases and J 3 bases, leaving 4 bases between the germline ends. This CDR3 spans 11 amino acids. CDR3 bases: TGTGCCAGCAGCTCCGTCTACGAGCAGTACTTC. Amino acid sequence: CASSSVYEQYF. Drawing the rest from reference TRBV7-8 and TRBJ2-7, the complete variable domain is GAGVSQSPRYKVAKRGQDVALRCDPISGHVSLFWYQQALGQGPEFLTYFQNEAQLDKSGLPSDRFFAERPEGSVSTLKIQRTQQEDSAVYLCASSSVYEQYFGPGTRLTVT.

This clone was detected a few times. The chain joins TRBV29-1 to TRBJ2-5; 8 bases agree with TRBD2. The CDR3 is 12 residues long. Per the germline V gene, CDR1 is SQVTM and CDR2 is ANQGSEA. J was trimmed by 4 bases and V by 7 bases; bases with no gene match: 5. CDR3 DNA: TGCAGCGGTAGCGGGGCGAGAGAGACCCAGTACTTC. This codes for CSGSGARETQYF.

The chain couples TRBV4-3 to TRBJ1-3, with D tentatively TRBD1 (5 bases). Germline V gene sequence: CDR1 LGHNA, CDR2 YSLEER. The CDR3 contains 16 residues. The V and J ends lost 0 bases and 0 bases respectively, with 9 bases between them. The CDR3 nucleotides are TGCGCCAGCAGCCAAGATCTTACAGGCTCTGGAAACACCATATATTTT. Residues: CASSQDLTGSGNTIYF.

The rearrangement links TRBV7-9 to TRBJ2-1; 7 positions agree with TRBD1. CDR1 and CDR2 (germline): SEHNR, FQNEAQ (reference sequence). The CDR3 length is 15 residues. The V gene end was trimmed by 2 bases and the J gene end by 3 bases; junction bases not matched to a gene: 4. Written as DNA, the CDR3 is TGTGCCAGCAGCTTATCAGGGGGTGACTACAATGAGCAGTTCTTC. Encoded protein: CASSLSGGDYNEQFF. The full variable domain, with the rest looked up from reference TRBV7-9 and TRBJ2-1, is DTGVSQNPRHKITKRGQNVTFRCDPISEHNRLYWYRQTLGQGPEFLTYFQNEAQLEKSRLLSDRFSAERPKGSFSTLEIQRTEQGDSAMYLCASSLSGGDYNEQFFGPGTRLTVL.

The rearrangement links TRBV7-6 to TRBJ2-3, with TRBD2 matching 7 bases. In germline, CDR1 is SGHVS, CDR2 FNYEAQ. The CDR3 is 16 amino acids. The trim removed 0 bases at V and 1 base at J, leaving 4 bases unmatched. The CDR3 DNA sequence: TGTGCCAGCAGCTTAGCGGCGGGAGTCGGCACAGATACGCAGTATTTT. The encoded protein is CASSLAAGVGTDTQYF.